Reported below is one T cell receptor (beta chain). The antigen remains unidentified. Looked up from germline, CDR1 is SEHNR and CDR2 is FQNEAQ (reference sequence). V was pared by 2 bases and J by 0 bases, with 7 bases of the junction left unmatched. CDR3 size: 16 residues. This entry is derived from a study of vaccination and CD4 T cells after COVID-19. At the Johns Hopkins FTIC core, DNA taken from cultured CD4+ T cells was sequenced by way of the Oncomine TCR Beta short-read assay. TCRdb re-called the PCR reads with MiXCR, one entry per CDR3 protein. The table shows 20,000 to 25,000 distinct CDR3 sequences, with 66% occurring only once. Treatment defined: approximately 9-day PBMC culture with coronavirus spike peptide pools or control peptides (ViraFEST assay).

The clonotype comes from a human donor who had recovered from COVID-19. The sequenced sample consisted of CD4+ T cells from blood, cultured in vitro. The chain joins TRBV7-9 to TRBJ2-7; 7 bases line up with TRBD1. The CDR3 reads CASSLYGTARSYEQYF. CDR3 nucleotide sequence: TGTGCCAGCAGCTTATACGGGACAGCCCGCTCCTACGAGCAGTACTTC.